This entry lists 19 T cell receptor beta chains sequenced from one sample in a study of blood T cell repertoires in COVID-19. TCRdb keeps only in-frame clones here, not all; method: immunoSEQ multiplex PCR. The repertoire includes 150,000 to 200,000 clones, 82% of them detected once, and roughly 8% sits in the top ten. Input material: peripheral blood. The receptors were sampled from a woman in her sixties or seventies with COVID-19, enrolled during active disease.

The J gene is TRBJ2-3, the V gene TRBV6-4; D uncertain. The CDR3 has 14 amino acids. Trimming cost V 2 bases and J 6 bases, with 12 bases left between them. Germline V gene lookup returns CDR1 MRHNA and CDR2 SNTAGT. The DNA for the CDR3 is TGTGCCAGCAGTGACCCGCTATACGGGGATACGCAGTATTTT. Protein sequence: CASSDPLYGDTQYF.

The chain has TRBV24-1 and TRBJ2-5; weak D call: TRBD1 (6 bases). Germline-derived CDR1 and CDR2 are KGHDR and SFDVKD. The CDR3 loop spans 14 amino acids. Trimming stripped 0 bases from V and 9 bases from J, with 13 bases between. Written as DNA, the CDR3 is TGTGCCACCAGTGATTTGAAGGGGGTGGGGGCCCAGTACTTC. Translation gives CATSDLKGVGAQYF.

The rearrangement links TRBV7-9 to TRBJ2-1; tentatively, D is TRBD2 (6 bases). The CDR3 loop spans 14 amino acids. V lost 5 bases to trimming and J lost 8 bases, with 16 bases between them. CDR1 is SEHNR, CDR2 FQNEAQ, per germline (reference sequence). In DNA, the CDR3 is TGTGCCAGCAGCAGGGGACTTGTTGTCGATGAGCAGTTCTTC. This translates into CASSRGLVVDEQFF.

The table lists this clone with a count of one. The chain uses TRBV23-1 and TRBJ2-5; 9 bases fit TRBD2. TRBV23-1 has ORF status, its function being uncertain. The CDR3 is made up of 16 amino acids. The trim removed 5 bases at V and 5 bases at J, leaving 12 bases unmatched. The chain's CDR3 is CASSVASGTEEETQYF. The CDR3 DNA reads TGCGCCAGCAGTGTGGCTAGCGGGACAGAAGAGGAGACCCAGTACTTC.

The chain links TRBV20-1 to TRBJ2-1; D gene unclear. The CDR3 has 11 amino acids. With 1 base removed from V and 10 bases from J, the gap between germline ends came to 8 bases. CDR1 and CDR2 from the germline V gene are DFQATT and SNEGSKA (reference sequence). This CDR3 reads CSARVVVEQFF. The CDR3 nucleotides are TGCAGTGCTAGAGTAGTAGTGGAGCAGTTCTTC.

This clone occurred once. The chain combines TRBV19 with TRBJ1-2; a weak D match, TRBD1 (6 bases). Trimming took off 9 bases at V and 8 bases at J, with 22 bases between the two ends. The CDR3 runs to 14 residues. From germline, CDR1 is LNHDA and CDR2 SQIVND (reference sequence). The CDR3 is CASKAFDRMRGYTF. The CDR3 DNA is TGTGCCAGCAAAGCCTTCGACAGGATGCGGGGCTACACCTTC.

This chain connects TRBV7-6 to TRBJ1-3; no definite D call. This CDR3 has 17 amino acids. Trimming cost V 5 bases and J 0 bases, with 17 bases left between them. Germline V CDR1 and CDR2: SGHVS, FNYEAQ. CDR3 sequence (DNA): TGTGCCAGCAGCCCCATGGCGGGCCCCGACTCTGGAAACACCATATATTTT. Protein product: CASSPMAGPDSGNTIYF.

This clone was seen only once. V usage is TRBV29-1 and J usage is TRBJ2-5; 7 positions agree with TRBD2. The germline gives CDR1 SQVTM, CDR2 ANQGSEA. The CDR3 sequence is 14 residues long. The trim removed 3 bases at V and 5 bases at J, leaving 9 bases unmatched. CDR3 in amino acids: CSVDRAGTGETQYF. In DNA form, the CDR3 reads TGCAGCGTTGATAGAGCGGGAACGGGGGAGACCCAGTACTTC.

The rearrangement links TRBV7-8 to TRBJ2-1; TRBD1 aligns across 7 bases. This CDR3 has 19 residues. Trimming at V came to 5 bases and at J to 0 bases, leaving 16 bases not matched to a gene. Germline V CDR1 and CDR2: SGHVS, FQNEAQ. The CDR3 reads CASSRKRTGRSLSYNEQFF. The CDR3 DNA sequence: TGTGCCAGCAGCCGAAAGAGGACAGGCCGAAGCCTCTCCTACAATGAGCAGTTCTTC.

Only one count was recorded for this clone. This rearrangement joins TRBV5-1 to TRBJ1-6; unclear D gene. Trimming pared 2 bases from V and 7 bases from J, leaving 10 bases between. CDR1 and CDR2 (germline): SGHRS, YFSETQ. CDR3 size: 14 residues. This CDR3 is CASSFGVQNSPLHF. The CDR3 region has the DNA TGCGCCAGCAGCTTCGGGGTGCAGAATTCACCCCTCCACTTT. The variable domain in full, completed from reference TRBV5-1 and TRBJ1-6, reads KAGVTQTPRYLIKTRGQQVTLSCSPISGHRSVSWYQQTPGQGLQFLFEYFSETQRNKGNFPGRFSGRQFSNSRSEMNVSTLELGDSALYLCASSFGVQNSPLHFGNGTRLTVT.

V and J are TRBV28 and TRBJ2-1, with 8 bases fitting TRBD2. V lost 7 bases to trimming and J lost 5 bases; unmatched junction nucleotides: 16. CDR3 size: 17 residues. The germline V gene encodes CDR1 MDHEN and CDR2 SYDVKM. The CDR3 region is CASNPSGGGRFDNEQFF. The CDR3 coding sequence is TGTGCCAGCAACCCTTCCGGCGGGGGGAGGTTTGACAATGAGCAGTTCTTC.

The CDR3 nucleotides are TGCGCCAGCAGCGTAACTAGCGGGAGGCCCCACAATGAGCAGTTCTTC. Encoded protein: CASSVTSGRPHNEQFF. The gene calls are TRBV5-1 and TRBJ2-1; 12 nucleotides agree with TRBD2. Germline values: CDR1 SGHRS, CDR2 YFSETQ. The CDR3 contains 16 residues. Trimming removed 4 bases from V and 5 bases from J; junction bases left unmatched: 7.

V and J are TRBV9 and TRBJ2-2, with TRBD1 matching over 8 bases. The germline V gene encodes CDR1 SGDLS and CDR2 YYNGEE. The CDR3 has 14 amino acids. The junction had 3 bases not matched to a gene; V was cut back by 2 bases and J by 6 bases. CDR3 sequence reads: CASSVQGAAGELFF. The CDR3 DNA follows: TGTGCCAGCAGCGTGCAGGGGGCCGCCGGGGAGCTGTTTTTT.

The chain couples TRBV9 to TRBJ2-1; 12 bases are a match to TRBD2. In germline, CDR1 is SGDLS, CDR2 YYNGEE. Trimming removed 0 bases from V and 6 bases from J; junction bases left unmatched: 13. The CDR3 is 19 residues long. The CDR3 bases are TGTGCCAGCAGCGTAGGACTAACTAGCGGGGGGCTCCCCGGCAATGAGCAGTTCTTC. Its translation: CASSVGLTSGGLPGNEQFF. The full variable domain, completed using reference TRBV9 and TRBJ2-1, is DSGVTQTPKHLITATGQRVTLRCSPRSGDLSVYWYQQSLDQGLQFLIQYYNGEERAKGNILERFSAQQFPDLHSELNLSSLELGDSALYFCASSVGLTSGGLPGNEQFFGPGTRLTVL.

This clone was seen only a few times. The CDR3 loop is CAWSPRGSYGYTF. DNA for the CDR3: TGTGCCTGGAGTCCACGGGGTAGCTATGGCTACACCTTC. The rearrangement joins TRBV30 to TRBJ1-2; D gene uncertain. The CDR3 length is 13 residues. Trimming shortened V by 2 bases and J by 4 bases, and 11 bases separated the two germline ends. Germline values: CDR1 GTSNPN, CDR2 SVGIG (reference sequence). Filled out from reference TRBV30 and TRBJ1-2, the complete variable domain reads SQTIHQWPATLVQPVGSPLSLECTVEGTSNPNLYWYRQAAGRGLQLLFYSVGIGQISSEVPQNLSASRPQDRQFILSSKKLLLSDSGFYLCAWSPRGSYGYTFGSGTRLTVV.

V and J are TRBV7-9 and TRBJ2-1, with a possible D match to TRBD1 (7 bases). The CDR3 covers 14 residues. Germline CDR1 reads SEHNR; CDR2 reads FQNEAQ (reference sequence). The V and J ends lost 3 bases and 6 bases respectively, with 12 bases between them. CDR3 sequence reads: CASSLNQGGNEQFF. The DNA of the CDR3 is TGTGCCAGCAGCTTGAATCAGGGGGGCAATGAGCAGTTCTTC. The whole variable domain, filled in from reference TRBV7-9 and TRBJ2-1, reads DTGVSQNPRHKITKRGQNVTFRCDPISEHNRLYWYRQTLGQGPEFLTYFQNEAQLEKSRLLSDRFSAERPKGSFSTLEIQRTEQGDSAMYLCASSLNQGGNEQFFGPGTRLTVL.

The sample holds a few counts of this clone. The chain's CDR3 is CASSQVAGFSYEQYF. The CDR3 region has the DNA TGCGCCAGCAGCCAAGTGGCGGGTTTCTCCTACGAGCAGTACTTC. J is TRBJ2-7 and V is TRBV4-3, with D perhaps TRBD2 (5 bases). Germline lookup yields CDR1 LGHNA and CDR2 YSLEER. This CDR3 spans 15 amino acids. The V end lost 1 base, the J end lost 0 bases, and 10 bases lay between the germline ends.

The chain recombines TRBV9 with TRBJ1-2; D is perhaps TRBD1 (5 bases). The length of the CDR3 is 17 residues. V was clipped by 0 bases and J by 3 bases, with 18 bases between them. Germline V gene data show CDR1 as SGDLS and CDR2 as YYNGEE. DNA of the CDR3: TGTGCCAGCAGCGTAGATAAAGGAGCCAGGGCGGACTATGGCTACACCTTC. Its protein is CASSVDKGARADYGYTF.

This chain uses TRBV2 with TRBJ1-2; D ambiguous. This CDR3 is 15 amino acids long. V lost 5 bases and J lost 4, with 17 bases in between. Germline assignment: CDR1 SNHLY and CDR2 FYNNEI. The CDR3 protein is CASSISEGGAYGYTF. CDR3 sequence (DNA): TGTGCCAGCAGTATTTCAGAGGGCGGCGCCTATGGCTACACCTTC.